The next 27 T cell receptor beta chains were all read from a single sample in a study of regulatory T cells in long-lasting Graves disease. Investigators prepared the TCR beta libraries by applying iRepertoire HTBI primers and Arm-PCR of CDR3 regions. TCRdb reprocessed the multiplex PCR reads with MiXCR, giving one entry per CDR3 protein. The table records approximately 400,000 distinct CDR3 sequences, 23% of them present only once. Time point given: persistent/refractory GD, antithyroid drugs over 5 years with positive TRAb. There was RNA extracted from PBMCs, and the TCR library was made from it. The sample was peripheral blood mononuclear cells (PBMCs), taken when the disease was refractory, from a patient treated with antithyroid drugs. These receptors all stem from a woman aged 40 to 55 with Graves disease.

The J gene is TRBJ2-5, the V gene TRBV20-1; D is uncertain. With 6 bases removed from V and 5 bases from J, the gap between germline ends came to 22 bases. Germline-derived CDR1 and CDR2 are DFQATT and SNEGSKA (reference sequence). The CDR3 is 15 residues long. The CDR3 DNA reads TGCAGTGCCTGCCCGTGGAGCAAAGGTTGGGAGACCCAGTACTTC. This translates into CSACPWSKGWETQYF.

As to this clonotype: A single base separates this from a much larger clone, so it may be a read error. This rearrangement joins TRBV5-1 to TRBJ1-1; D not resolved. This CDR3 spans 13 amino acids. The germline V gene has CDR1 SGHRS and CDR2 YFSETQ. The CDR3 DNA reads TGCGCCAACAGCTTGGTGGGGATGTCTGAAGCTTTCTTT. Its translation: CANSLVGMSEAFF.

The V and J genes are TRBV2 and TRBJ2-3, with 9 bases matching TRBD2. The CDR3 covers 16 residues. The V gene end was trimmed by 5 bases and the J gene end by 0 bases; junction bases not matched to a gene: 6. The germline gives CDR1 SNHLY, CDR2 FYNNEI. The CDR3 sequence: CASSTATSGSTDTQYF. CDR3 DNA: TGTGCCAGCAGTACCGCTACTAGCGGGAGCACAGATACGCAGTATTTT.

At least ten counts were recorded for this clonotype. This sequence joins TRBV11-3 and TRBJ2-2; D remains unclear. With 6 bases removed from V and 6 bases from J, the gap between germline ends came to 11 bases. Germline V gene lookup returns CDR1 SGHNT and CDR2 YENEEA. The CDR3 contains 13 residues. CDR3: CASRTDFAGELFF. CDR3 DNA sequence: TGTGCCAGCAGAACTGATTTTGCCGGGGAGCTGTTTTTT.

This clonotype was counted a single time. It differs at one base from a far larger clone, so likely a read error. It is likely a read error, because the conserved phenylalanine at the end of the CDR3 is missing. The chain couples TRBV28 to TRBJ2-5; D gene uncertain. TRBJ2-1 explains the end of the DNA better; the J call may be wrong. CDR3 length equals 15 residues. CDR1 and CDR2 (germline): MDHEN, SYDVKM. The CDR3: CASSPGRVAYNEQFL. Here the CDR3 DNA reads TGTGCCAGCAGTCCGGGTAGGGTTGCCTACAATGAGCAGTTCCTC.

This clonotype was recorded only once. This sequence may be a read error, since a much larger clone differs from it by one base. V and J are TRBV28 and TRBJ1-4, with TRBD1 matching 10 bases. The V gene's germline CDR1 is MDHEN and CDR2 SYDVKM. The CDR3 has 15 amino acids. The CDR3 DNA reads as TGTGCCGGCAGCGGGTGGGACAGGGGCTACGGAAAACTGTTTTTT. Protein sequence: CAGSGWDRGYGKLFF.

The rearrangement uses TRBV5-1 and TRBJ2-2; 8 nucleotides agree with TRBD1. V was clipped by 4 bases and J by 2 bases; unmatched bases: 10. Looked up from germline, CDR1 is SGHRS and CDR2 is YFSETQ. The CDR3 totals 17 residues. The CDR3 DNA is TGCGCCAGCAGCGGGGGACAGGCCCCCCCTAACACCGGGGAGCTGTTTTTT. Translating it yields CASSGGQAPPNTGELFF.

A word on this clonotype: The CDR3 does not close with the conserved phenylalanine or tryptophan, likely indicating a read error. This chain links TRBV20-1 with TRBJ2-5; 9 nucleotides line up with TRBD2. Per the germline V gene, CDR1 is DFQATT and CDR2 is SNEGSKA (reference sequence). This CDR3 spans 13 amino acids. As DNA, the CDR3 is TGCACCGGAGCGGCGGGAGGGGGAGAGACCCAGTACTCC. Translation: CTGAAGGGETQYS.

This clonotype was seen more than once but under ten times. This chain connects TRBV7-3 to TRBJ2-3, with 7 bases lining up with TRBD1. This CDR3 has 16 amino acids. The V and J ends lost 5 bases and 2 bases, in that order; junction bases with no gene match: 10. Germline V gene sequence: CDR1 SGHTA, CDR2 FQGTGA. CDR3 protein: CASSPGPGGDTDTQYF. The CDR3 DNA reads TGTGCCAGCAGCCCCGGACCAGGGGGAGACACAGATACGCAGTATTTT.

This clonotype was picked up many times. The rearrangement links TRBV2 to TRBJ1-4; maybe TRBD1 (6 bases). This CDR3 has 13 amino acids. Trimming cost V 6 bases and J 4 bases, with 9 bases left between them. Germline V gene sequence: CDR1 SNHLY, CDR2 FYNNEI. CDR3 DNA sequence: TGTGCCAGCAGCCGACAGGATAATGAAAAACTGTTTTTT. This gives the protein CASSRQDNEKLFF.

The sample holds a few counts of this clonotype. The V and J genes are TRBV11-2 and TRBJ2-3; 13 positions agree with TRBD2. This CDR3 is 14 amino acids long. From germline, CDR1 is SGHAT and CDR2 FQNNGV. With 1 base clipped from V and 11 bases from J, the junction kept 3 bases outside the gene matches. The CDR3 sequence: CASSLGTSGRRQYF. DNA for the CDR3: TGTGCCAGCAGCTTAGGGACTAGCGGGAGACGGCAGTATTTT.

The CDR3 protein is CASSRKGGAFF. As DNA, the CDR3 is TGTGCCAGCAGCCGAAAGGGGGGAGCTTTCTTT. The chain joins TRBV5-8 to TRBJ1-1; D is possibly TRBD1 (6 bases). V lost 4 bases, J lost 10 bases, and 11 bases lay in between. The CDR3 is 11 residues long. Germline V CDR1 and CDR2: SGHTS, YDEGEE.

This clonotype was found many times. The chain joins TRBV7-2 to TRBJ1-2, with 7 bases fitting TRBD1. CDR3 length: 15 residues. Germline trimming cut 1 base from V and 5 bases from J; bases unmatched to any gene: 7. Germline CDR1 is SGHTA and CDR2 is FQGNSA. Here the CDR3 DNA reads TGTGCCAGCAGCTTAGGGGTCGGACAGGTTTATGGCTACACCTTC. Protein: CASSLGVGQVYGYTF.

This rearrangement joins TRBV19 to TRBJ2-5; D gene unclear. The germline V gene encodes CDR1 LNHDA and CDR2 SQIVND (reference sequence). This CDR3 is built from 12 residues. The germline V and J ends were trimmed by 4 bases and 11 bases, with 14 bases remaining between them. The CDR3, as DNA: TGTGCCAGTAGTACGGTCGAGTCCCCTCAGTACTTC. It is translated as CASSTVESPQYF.

This clonotype was seen at least ten times. This chain connects TRBV2 to TRBJ1-6; 7 nucleotides match TRBD1. CDR1 is SNHLY and CDR2 is FYNNEI in the germline V gene. This CDR3 has 12 residues. Trimming at V came to 10 bases and at J to 9 bases, leaving 6 bases not matched to a gene. In DNA form, the CDR3 reads TGTGCCACCAGGACAGGAGGTTCACCCCTCCACTTT. Amino acids: CATRTGGSPLHF.

This clonotype came up a few times. This chain connects TRBV10-1 to TRBJ2-7; tentative D call: TRBD2 (6 bases). The length of the CDR3 is 14 residues. The germline CDR1 and CDR2 sequences are WNHNN and SYGVQD (reference sequence). V shed 5 bases and J shed 1 base, with 12 bases lying between them. The CDR3 coding sequence is TGCGCCAGCAGTCGGGGGAGTGGATCCTACGAGCAGTACTTC. Encoded protein: CASSRGSGSYEQYF.

In its sample, this clonotype was seen many times. This sequence joins TRBV27 and TRBJ1-1; D might be TRBD1 (5 bases). Trimming removed 7 bases from V and 4 bases from J, with 16 bases in between. CDR1 and CDR2 (germline): MNHEY, SMNVEV (reference sequence). This CDR3 comprises 14 residues. In nucleotides, the CDR3 is TGTGCCAGCAATAAGCAGGGTCTCGGCACTGAAGCTTTCTTT. Its protein is CASNKQGLGTEAFF.

The count of this clonotype is one. The chain uses TRBV2 and TRBJ2-1, with TRBD2 matching 14 bases. J lost 0 bases, V lost 6 bases, and 1 base had no gene match. The length of the CDR3 is 16 residues. Per germline, CDR1 SNHLY and CDR2 FYNNEI. The CDR3 DNA sequence: TGTGCCAGCAGAGGGACTAGCGGGAGCTCCTACAATGAGCAGTTCTTC. It is translated as CASRGTSGSSYNEQFF.

A word on this clonotype: A far larger clone is one nucleotide away, so this likely arose from a read error. V and J are TRBV6-2 or TRBV6-3 and TRBJ1-5; the D is unclear. The V and J ends lost 6 bases and 5 bases respectively, with 8 bases between them. CDR3 size: 12 residues. Germline V CDR1 and CDR2: MNHEY, SVGEGT. CDR3: CASRRVDQPQHF. The CDR3, as DNA: TGTGCCAGCAGAAGGGTAGATCAGCCCCAGCATTTT.

This clonotype was counted many times. The chain is built from TRBV28 and TRBJ2-7, with 8 bases matching TRBD2. This CDR3 is 11 amino acids long. In germline, CDR1 is MDHEN, CDR2 SYDVKM. Germline trimming cut 5 bases from V and 9 bases from J; bases unmatched to any gene: 3. This CDR3 reads CASSPGGGQYF. The CDR3 DNA reads as TGTGCCAGCAGTCCGGGGGGGGGGCAGTACTTC.

The gene calls are TRBV12-3 or TRBV12-4 and TRBJ1-1; D is unresolved. The CDR3 extends over 14 amino acids. The V end lost 6 bases, the J end lost 0 bases, and 11 bases lay between the germline ends. This CDR3 reads CASSKGGLNTEAFF. CDR3 in DNA: TGTGCCAGCAGCAAAGGAGGTCTGAACACTGAAGCTTTCTTT.

This clonotype has more than one count but fewer than ten. The V gene is TRBV9, the J gene TRBJ2-5, with TRBD2 as a possible D gene (6 bases). Germline lookup yields CDR1 SGDLS and CDR2 YYNGEE. Between the trimmed V and J ends, which lost 4 bases and 0 bases, there was a span of 10 bases. The CDR3 is made up of 14 amino acids. DNA of the CDR3: TGTGCCAGCAGCCCTACGGGGGACCAAGAGACCCAGTACTTC. Protein sequence: CASSPTGDQETQYF. Variable domain in full (rest from reference TRBV9 and TRBJ2-5): DSGVTQTPKHLITATGQRVTLRCSPRSGDLSVYWYQQSLDQGLQFLIQYYNGEERAKGNILERFSAQQFPDLHSELNLSSLELGDSALYFCASSPTGDQETQYFGPGTRLLVL.

As for this clonotype: Since a much larger clone is just one base distant, this may be a read error. The gene calls are TRBV29-1 and TRBJ2-5; a weak D match, TRBD1 (5 bases). V was cut by 7 bases and J by 2 bases, with 14 bases left in between. The CDR3 contains 13 residues. The germline V gene has CDR1 SQVTM and CDR2 ANQGSEA. As DNA, the CDR3 is TGCAGCGCTTTCCAGGGTAGTCAAGAGACCCAGTACTTC. Its protein product is CSAFQGSQETQYF.

The V call is TRBV20-1, the J call TRBJ2-6, with 8 positions matching TRBD1. The CDR3 runs to 14 residues. Germline V gene lookup returns CDR1 DFQATT and CDR2 SNEGSKA (reference sequence). The ends lost 3 bases at V and 4 bases at J; junction bases unmatched: 2. This CDR3 reads CSARTGAGANVLTF. As DNA, the CDR3 is TGCAGTGCTAGGACAGGGGCCGGGGCCAACGTCCTGACTTTC.

The sample holds many counts of this clonotype. The CDR3 loop reads CASSPGGRNQPQHF. For the CDR3, the DNA is TGTGCCAGCAGTCCGGGGGGCCGGAATCAGCCCCAGCATTTT. This sequence joins TRBV6-2 or TRBV6-3 and TRBJ1-5, with a tentative D call TRBD1 (6 bases). Per the germline V gene, CDR1 is MNHEY and CDR2 is SVGEGT. The CDR3 covers 14 residues. V dropped 5 bases and J dropped 4 bases, with 12 bases sitting between them.

This clonotype was recorded at least ten times. The chain uses TRBV2 and TRBJ2-7; a weak D match, TRBD2 (5 bases). V lost 4 bases to trimming and J lost 4 bases, with 11 bases between them. CDR3 length equals 13 residues. The germline V gene encodes CDR1 SNHLY and CDR2 FYNNEI. The CDR3 bases are TGTGCCAGCAGTGCGGGGTTAACGTACGAGCAGTACTTC. Translating it yields CASSAGLTYEQYF.

In the case of this clonotype: The junction does not match germline at one end; this may be a read error. The chain has TRBV27 and TRBJ2-1, with TRBD1 matching over 8 bases. CDR1 and CDR2 (germline): MNHEY, SMNVEV (reference sequence). The CDR3 is 15 amino acids. The CDR3 spells CASSRGQGSRHEQLF. The CDR3 nucleotides are TGTGCCAGCAGTAGAGGACAGGGTAGTAGGCATGAGCAGCTCTTC.